The T cell receptor beta chain under discussion was sequenced for a study of CD8+ T cells in alopecia areata. RNA was isolated and reverse transcribed to cDNA, the sequencing template. Profiling relied on immunoSEQ multiplex PCR, and the TCRdb table lists in-frame clones only, not all of them. In the table there are about 110,000 clones, around 59% of which are singletons. CDR1 is PRHDT and CDR2 is FYEKMQ in the germline V gene (reference sequence). With 2 bases removed from V and 4 bases from J, the gap between germline ends came to 3 bases. The CDR3 sequence is 13 residues long. Source material: CD8+ T cells sorted from blood. The rearrangement joins TRBV13 to TRBJ2-6; D is ambiguous. This receptor was taken from a human donor in good health. CDR3 residues: CASSLQGANVLTF. CDR3 in DNA: TGTGCCAGCAGCTTACAAGGGGCCAACGTCCTGACTTTC. The full variable domain, rest sourced from reference TRBV13 and TRBJ2-6, is AAGVIQSPRHLIKEKRETATLKCYPIPRHDTVYWYQQGPGQDPQFLISFYEKMQSDKGSIPDRFSAQQFSDYHSELNMSSLELGDSALYFCASSLQGANVLTFGAGSRLTVL.